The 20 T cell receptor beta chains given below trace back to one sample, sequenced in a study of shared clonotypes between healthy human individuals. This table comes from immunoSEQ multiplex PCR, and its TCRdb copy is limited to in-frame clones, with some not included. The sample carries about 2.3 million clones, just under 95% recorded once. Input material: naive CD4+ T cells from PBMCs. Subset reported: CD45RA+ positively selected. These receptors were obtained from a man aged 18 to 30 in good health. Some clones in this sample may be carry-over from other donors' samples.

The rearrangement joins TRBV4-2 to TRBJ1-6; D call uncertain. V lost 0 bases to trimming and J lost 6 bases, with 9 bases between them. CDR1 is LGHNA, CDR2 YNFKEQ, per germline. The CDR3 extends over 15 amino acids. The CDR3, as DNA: TGTGCCAGCAGCCAAGATTTGGGAGGTAATTCACCCCTCCACTTT. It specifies CASSQDLGGNSPLHF.

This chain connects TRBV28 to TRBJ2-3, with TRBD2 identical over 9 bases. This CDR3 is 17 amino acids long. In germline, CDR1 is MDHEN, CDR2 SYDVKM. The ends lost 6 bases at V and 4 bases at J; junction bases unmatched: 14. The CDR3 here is CASRLGGSGRRSDTQYF. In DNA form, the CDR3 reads TGTGCCAGCAGGCTGGGGGGCAGCGGGAGGAGGTCAGATACGCAGTATTTT.

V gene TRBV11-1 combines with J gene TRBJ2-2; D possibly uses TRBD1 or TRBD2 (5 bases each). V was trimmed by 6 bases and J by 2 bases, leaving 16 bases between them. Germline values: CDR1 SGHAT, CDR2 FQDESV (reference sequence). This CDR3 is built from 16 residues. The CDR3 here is CASSSNWGSNTGELFF. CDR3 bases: TGTGCCAGCAGTTCTAACTGGGGGAGCAACACCGGGGAGCTGTTTTTT.

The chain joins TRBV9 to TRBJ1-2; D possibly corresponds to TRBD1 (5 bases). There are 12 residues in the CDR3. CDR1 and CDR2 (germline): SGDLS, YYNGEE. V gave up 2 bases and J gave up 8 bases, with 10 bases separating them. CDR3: CASSVGPIGYTF. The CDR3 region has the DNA TGTGCCAGCAGCGTGGGGCCAATAGGCTACACCTTC. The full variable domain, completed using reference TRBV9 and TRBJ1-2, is DSGVTQTPKHLITATGQRVTLRCSPRSGDLSVYWYQQSLDQGLQFLIQYYNGEERAKGNILERFSAQQFPDLHSELNLSSLELGDSALYFCASSVGPIGYTFGSGTRLTVV.

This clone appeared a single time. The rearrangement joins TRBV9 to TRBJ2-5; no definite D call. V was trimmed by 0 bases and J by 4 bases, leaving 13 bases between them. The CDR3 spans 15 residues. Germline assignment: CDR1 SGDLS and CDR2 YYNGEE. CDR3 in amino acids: CASSVATVWGETQYF. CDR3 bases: TGTGCCAGCAGCGTAGCAACAGTCTGGGGAGAGACCCAGTACTTC. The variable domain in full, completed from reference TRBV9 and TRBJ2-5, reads DSGVTQTPKHLITATGQRVTLRCSPRSGDLSVYWYQQSLDQGLQFLIQYYNGEERAKGNILERFSAQQFPDLHSELNLSSLELGDSALYFCASSVATVWGETQYFGPGTRLLVL.

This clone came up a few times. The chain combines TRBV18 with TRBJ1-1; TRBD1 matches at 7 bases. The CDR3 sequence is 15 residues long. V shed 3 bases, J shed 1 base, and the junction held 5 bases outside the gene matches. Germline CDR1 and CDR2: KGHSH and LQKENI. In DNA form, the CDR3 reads TGTGCCAGCTCACCGACAGGGCCCTCGAACACTGAAGCTTTCTTT. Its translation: CASSPTGPSNTEAFF.

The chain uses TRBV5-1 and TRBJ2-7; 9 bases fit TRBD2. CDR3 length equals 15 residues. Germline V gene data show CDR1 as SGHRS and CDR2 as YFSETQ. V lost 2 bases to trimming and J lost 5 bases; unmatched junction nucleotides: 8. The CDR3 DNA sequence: TGCGCCAGCAGCTTATTCTCGGCGGGAGGGGACGAGCAGTACTTC. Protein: CASSLFSAGGDEQYF. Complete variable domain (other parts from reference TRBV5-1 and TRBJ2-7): KAGVTQTPRYLIKTRGQQVTLSCSPISGHRSVSWYQQTPGQGLQFLFEYFSETQRNKGNFPGRFSGRQFSNSRSEMNVSTLELGDSALYLCASSLFSAGGDEQYFGPGTRLTVT.

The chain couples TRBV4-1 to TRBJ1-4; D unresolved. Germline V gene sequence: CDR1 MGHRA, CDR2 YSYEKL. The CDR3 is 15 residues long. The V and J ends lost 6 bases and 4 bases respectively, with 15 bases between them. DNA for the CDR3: TGCGCCAGCAGTCTGGGATCGGCAGGTAATGAAAAACTGTTTTTT. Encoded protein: CASSLGSAGNEKLFF.

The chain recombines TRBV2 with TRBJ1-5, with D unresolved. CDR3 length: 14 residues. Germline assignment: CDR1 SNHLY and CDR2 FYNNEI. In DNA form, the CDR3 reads TGTGCATATTCGTCGGGGATTAGCAATCAGCCCCAGCATTTT. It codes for CAYSSGISNQPQHF.

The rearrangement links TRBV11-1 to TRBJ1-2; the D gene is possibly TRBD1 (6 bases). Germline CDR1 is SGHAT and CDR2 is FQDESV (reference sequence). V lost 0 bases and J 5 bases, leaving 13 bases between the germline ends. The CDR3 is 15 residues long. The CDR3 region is CASSLALGTGYGYTF. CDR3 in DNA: TGTGCCAGCAGCTTAGCGCTGGGAACAGGGTATGGCTACACCTTC.

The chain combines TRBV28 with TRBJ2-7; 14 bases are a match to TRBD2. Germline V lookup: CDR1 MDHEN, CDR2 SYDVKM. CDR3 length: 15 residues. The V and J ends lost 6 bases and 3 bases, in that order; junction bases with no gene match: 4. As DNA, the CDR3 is TGTGCCAGCAGGGGACTAGCGGGAGACCGCTACGAGCAGTACTTC. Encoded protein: CASRGLAGDRYEQYF.

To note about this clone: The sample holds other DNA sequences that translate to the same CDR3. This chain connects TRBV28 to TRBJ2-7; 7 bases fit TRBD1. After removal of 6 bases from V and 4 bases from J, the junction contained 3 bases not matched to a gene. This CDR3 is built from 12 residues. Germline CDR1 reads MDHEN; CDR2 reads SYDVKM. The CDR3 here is CASREQGYEQYF. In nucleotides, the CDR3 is TGTGCCAGCAGGGAACAGGGGTACGAGCAGTACTTC. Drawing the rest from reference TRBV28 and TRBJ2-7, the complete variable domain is DVKVTQSSRYLVKRTGEKVFLECVQDMDHENMFWYRQDPGLGLRLIYFSYDVKMKEKGDIPEGYSVSREKKERFSLILESASTNQTSMYLCASREQGYEQYFGPGTRLTVT.

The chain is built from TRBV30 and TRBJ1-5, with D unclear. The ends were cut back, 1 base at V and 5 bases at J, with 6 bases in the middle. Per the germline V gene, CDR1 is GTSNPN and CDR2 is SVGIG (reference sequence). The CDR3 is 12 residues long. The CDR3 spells CAWSGRYQPQHF. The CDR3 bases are TGTGCCTGGAGTGGGAGGTATCAGCCCCAGCATTTT.

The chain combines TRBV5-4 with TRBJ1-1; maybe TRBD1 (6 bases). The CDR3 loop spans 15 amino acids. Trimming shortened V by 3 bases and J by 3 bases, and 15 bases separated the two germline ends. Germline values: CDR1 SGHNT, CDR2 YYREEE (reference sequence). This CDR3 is CASSSRTVGDTEAFF. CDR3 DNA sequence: TGTGCCAGCAGCTCCCGGACAGTCGGGGACACTGAAGCTTTCTTT. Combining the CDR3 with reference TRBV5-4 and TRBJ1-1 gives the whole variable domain ETGVTQSPTHLIKTRGQQVTLRCSSQSGHNTVSWYQQALGQGPQFIFQYYREEENGRGNFPPRFSGLQFPNYSSELNVNALELDDSALYLCASSSRTVGDTEAFFGQGTRLTVV.

The CDR3, as DNA: TGTGCCAGCAGTGAAGTGCGCGGGAAGTACAATGAGCAGTTCTTC. It yields the protein CASSEVRGKYNEQFF. J is TRBJ2-1 and V is TRBV25-1, with D possibly TRBD2 on 6 matching bases. V was trimmed by 2 bases and J by 4 bases, leaving 12 bases between them. Germline CDR1 and CDR2: MGHDK and SYGVNS. This CDR3 has 15 residues.

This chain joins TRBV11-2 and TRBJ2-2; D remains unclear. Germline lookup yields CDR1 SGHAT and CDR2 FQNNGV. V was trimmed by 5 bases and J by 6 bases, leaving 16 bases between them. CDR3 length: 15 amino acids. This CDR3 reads CASSPPAAVPGELFF. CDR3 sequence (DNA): TGTGCCAGCAGCCCCCCGGCTGCTGTCCCCGGGGAGCTGTTTTTT.

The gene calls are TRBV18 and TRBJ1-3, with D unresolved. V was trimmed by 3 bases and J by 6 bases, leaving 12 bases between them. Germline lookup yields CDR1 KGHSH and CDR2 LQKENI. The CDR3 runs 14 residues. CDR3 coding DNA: TGTGCCAGCTCACCTTTCCCTAAGGAAAACACCATATATTTT. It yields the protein CASSPFPKENTIYF. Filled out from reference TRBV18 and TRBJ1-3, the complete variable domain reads NAGVMQNPRHLVRRRGQEARLRCSPMKGHSHVYWYRQLPEEGLKFMVYLQKENIIDESGMPKERFSAEFPKEGPSILRIQQVVRGDSAAYFCASSPFPKENTIYFGEGSWLTVV.

The CDR3 bases are TGTGCTAGTGGTTTGGCCCCCCGGGGCGAGCAGTACTTC. This gives the protein CASGLAPRGEQYF. The J gene is TRBJ2-7, the V gene TRBV12-5, with a weak D call TRBD2 (5 bases). CDR3 length: 13 residues. With 1 base removed from V and 6 bases from J, the gap between germline ends came to 10 bases. Germline V gene data show CDR1 as LGHNT and CDR2 as FRNRAP.

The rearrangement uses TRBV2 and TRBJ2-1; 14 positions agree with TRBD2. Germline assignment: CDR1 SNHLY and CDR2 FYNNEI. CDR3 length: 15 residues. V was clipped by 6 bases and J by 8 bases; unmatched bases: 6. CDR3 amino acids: CASSYGLAGGDEQFF. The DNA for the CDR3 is TGTGCCAGCAGCTACGGACTAGCGGGAGGCGATGAGCAGTTCTTC. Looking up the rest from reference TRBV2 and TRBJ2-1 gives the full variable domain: EPEVTQTPSHQVTQMGQEVILRCVPISNHLYFYWYRQILGQKVEFLVSFYNNEISEKSEIFDDQFSVERPDGSNFTLKIRSTKLEDSAMYFCASSYGLAGGDEQFFGPGTRLTVL.

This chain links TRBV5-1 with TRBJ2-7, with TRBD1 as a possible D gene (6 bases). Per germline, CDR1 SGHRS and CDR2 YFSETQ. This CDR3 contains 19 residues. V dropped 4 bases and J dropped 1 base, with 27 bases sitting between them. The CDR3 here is CASSIHRLSGTRGSYEQYF. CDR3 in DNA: TGCGCCAGCAGCATACACAGACTGTCGGGTACAAGGGGGTCCTACGAGCAGTACTTC.